Listed below are T cell receptor beta chains from one sample, sequenced in a study of shared clonotypes between healthy human individuals. Generated by immunoSEQ multiplex PCR, the TCRdb table keeps only in-frame clones and is missing some. The top ten clones hold roughly 0.45% of a sample with about 1.5 million clones, approximately 98% of them seen once. The sequencing input was naive CD4+ T cells sorted from blood. These receptors were taken from a man aged 25 to 40 in good health. CDR3s include the opening cysteine and the closing phenylalanine or tryptophan. A D gene is named only where the DNA matches it firmly.

V gene,J gene,D gene,CDR3 protein,CDR3 DNA
TRBV6-1,TRBJ2-7,TRBD1,CASSGIRTGDHEQYF,TGTGCCAGCAGTGGAATCCGGACAGGGGATCACGAGCAGTACTTC
TRBV4-1,TRBJ2-7,NA,CASSQVDRLSYEQYF,TGCGCCAGCAGCCAAGTCGACAGGTTATCCTACGAGCAGTACTTC
TRBV7-9,TRBJ2-2,NA,CASSLVGRNRVATGELFF,TGTGCCAGCAGCTTAGTCGGGAGGAACAGGGTAGCCACCGGGGAGCTGTTTTTT
TRBV7-6,TRBJ2-1,TRBD2,CASSSRLAGTEQFF,TGTGCCAGCAGCTCCCGGCTAGCGGGCACGGAGCAGTTCTTC
TRBV29-1,TRBJ2-7,NA,CSVEDRQDSYEQYF,TGCAGCGTTGAAGATCGACAGGACTCCTACGAGCAGTACTTC
TRBV18,TRBJ2-1,TRBD1,CASSPATGSYNEQFF,TGTGCCAGCTCACCCGCGACAGGGAGCTACAATGAGCAGTTCTTC
TRBV15,TRBJ1-5,NA,CATSREWTAFYQPQHF,TGTGCCACCAGCAGAGAATGGACAGCTTTCTATCAGCCCCAGCATTTT
TRBV4-2,TRBJ2-1,TRBD2,CASSQLSGNYNEQFF,TGTGCCAGCAGCCAACTGAGCGGGAACTACAATGAGCAGTTCTTC
TRBV4-1,TRBJ1-4,NA,CASSQYTTPNEKLFF,TGCGCCAGCAGCCAATATACGACACCGAATGAAAAACTGTTTTTT
TRBV7-9,TRBJ1-1,NA,CASSRSLVRYNTEAFF,TGTGCCAGCAGCCGATCCCTGGTCCGCTATAACACTGAAGCTTTCTTT
TRBV5-6,TRBJ1-1,NA,CASSFAPNTEAFF,TGTGCCAGCAGCTTTGCCCCGAACACTGAAGCTTTCTTT
TRBV14,TRBJ1-1,NA,CASSQDWQRNTEAFF,TGTGCCAGCAGCCAAGATTGGCAGAGGAACACTGAAGCTTTCTTT
TRBV25-1,TRBJ1-4,NA,CVPGRVNEKLFF,TGTGTGCCGGGACGGGTGAATGAAAAACTGTTTTTT
TRBV11-3,TRBJ1-4,NA,CASSPGGAEGEKLFF,TGTGCCAGCAGCCCCGGAGGGGCCGAGGGTGAAAAACTGTTTTTT
TRBV18,TRBJ1-1,NA,CASENVTARLRAFF,TGTGCCAGCGAAAACGTGACAGCCCGTTTGCGAGCTTTCTTT
TRBV29-1,TRBJ2-7,TRBD2,CSAGLAGAYEQYF,TGCAGCGCTGGACTAGCGGGAGCCTACGAGCAGTACTTC